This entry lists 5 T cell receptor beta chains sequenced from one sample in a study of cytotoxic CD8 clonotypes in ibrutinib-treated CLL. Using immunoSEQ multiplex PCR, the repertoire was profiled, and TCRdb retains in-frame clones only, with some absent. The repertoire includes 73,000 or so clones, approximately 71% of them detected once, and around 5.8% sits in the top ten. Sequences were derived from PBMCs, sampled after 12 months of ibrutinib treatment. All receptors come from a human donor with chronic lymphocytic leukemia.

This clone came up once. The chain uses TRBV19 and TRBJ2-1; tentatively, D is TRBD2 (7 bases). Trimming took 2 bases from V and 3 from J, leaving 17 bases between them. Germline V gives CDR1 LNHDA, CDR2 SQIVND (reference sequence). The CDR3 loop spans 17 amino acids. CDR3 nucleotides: TGTGCCAGTAGTATATCTGCGGGGGCGGCTAACTACAATGAGCAGTTCTTC. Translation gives CASSISAGAANYNEQFF.

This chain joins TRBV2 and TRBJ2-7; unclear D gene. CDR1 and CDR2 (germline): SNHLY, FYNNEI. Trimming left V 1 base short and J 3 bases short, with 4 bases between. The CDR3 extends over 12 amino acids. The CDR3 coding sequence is TGTGCCAGCAGTGAAGGCATCTACGAGCAGTACTTC. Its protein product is CASSEGIYEQYF.

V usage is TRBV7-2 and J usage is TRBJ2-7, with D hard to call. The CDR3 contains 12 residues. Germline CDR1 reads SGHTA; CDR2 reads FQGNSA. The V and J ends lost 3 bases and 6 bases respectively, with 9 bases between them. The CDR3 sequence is CASSFVSREQYF. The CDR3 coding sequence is TGTGCCAGCAGCTTCGTTAGCCGCGAGCAGTACTTC.

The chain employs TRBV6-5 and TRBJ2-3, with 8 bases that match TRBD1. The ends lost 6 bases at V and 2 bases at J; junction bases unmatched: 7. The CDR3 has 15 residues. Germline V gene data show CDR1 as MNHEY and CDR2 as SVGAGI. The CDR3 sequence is CASSHQGANTDTQYF. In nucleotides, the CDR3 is TGTGCCAGCAGCCATCAGGGGGCCAACACAGATACGCAGTATTTT.

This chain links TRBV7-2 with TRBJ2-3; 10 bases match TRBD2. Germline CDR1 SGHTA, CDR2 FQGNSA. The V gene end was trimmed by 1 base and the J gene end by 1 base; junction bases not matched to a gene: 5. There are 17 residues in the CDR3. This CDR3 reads CASSLDRSGGRTDTQYF. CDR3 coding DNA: TGTGCCAGCAGCTTAGACCGTAGCGGGGGGCGCACAGATACGCAGTATTTT.